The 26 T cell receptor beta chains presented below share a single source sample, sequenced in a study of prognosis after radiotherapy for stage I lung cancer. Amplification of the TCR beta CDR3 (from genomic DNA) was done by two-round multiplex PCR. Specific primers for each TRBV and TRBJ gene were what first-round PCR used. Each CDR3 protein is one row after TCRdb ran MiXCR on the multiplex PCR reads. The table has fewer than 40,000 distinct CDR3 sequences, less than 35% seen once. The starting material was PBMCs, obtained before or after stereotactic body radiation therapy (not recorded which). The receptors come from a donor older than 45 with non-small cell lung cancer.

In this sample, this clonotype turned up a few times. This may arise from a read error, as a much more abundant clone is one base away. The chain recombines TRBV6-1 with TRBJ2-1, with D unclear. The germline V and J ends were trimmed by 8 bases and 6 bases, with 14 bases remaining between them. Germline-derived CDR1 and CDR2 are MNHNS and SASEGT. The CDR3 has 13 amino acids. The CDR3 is CASRRGMVNEQFF. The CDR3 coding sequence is TGTGCCAGCCGCCGAGGAATGGTCAATGAGCAGTTCTTC.

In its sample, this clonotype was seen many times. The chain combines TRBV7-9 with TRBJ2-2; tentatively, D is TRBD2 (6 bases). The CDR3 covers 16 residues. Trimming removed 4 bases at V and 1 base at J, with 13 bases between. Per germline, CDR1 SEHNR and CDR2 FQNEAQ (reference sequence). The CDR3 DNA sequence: TGTGCCAGCAGCTCCCAGGGACTCGAGAACACCGGGGAGCTGTTTTTT. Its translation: CASSSQGLENTGELFF.

CDR3 sequence: CASSQSVRTSYF. The DNA of the CDR3 is TGTGCCAGCAGCCAGTCGGTGAGGACGTCGTACTTC. The rearrangement joins TRBV5-6 to TRBJ2-7, with no clear D. This CDR3 is built from 12 residues. Per the germline V gene, CDR1 is SGHDT and CDR2 is YYEEEE. V gave up 4 bases and J gave up 12 bases, with 17 bases separating them.

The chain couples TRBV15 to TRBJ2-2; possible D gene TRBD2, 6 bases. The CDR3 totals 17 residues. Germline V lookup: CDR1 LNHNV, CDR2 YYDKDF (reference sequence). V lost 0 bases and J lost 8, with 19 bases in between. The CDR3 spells CATSREAASVERGELFF. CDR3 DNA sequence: TGTGCCACCAGCAGAGAAGCAGCTAGCGTGGAGCGGGGGGAGCTGTTTTTT.

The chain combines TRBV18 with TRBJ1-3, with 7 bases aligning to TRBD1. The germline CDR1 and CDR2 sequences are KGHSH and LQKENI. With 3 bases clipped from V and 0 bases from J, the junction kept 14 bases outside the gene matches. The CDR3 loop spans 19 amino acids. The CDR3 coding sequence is TGTGCCAGCTCACCGGTGGCGGGACAGCTAGAACTCTCTGGAAACACCATATATTTT. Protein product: CASSPVAGQLELSGNTIYF. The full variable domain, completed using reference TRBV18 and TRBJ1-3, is NAGVMQNPRHLVRRRGQEARLRCSPMKGHSHVYWYRQLPEEGLKFMVYLQKENIIDESGMPKERFSAEFPKEGPSILRIQQVVRGDSAAYFCASSPVAGQLELSGNTIYFGEGSWLTVV.

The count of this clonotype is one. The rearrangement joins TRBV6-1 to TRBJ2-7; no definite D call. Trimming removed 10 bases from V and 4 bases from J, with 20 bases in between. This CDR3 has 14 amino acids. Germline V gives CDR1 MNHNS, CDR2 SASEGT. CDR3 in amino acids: CATTSLPSLYEQYF. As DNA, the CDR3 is TGTGCCACCACTTCACTTCCCTCCCTATACGAGCAGTACTTC.

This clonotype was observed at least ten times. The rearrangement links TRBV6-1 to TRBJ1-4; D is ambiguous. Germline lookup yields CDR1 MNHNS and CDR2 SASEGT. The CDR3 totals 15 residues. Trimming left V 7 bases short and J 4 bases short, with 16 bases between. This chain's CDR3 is CASTSADGINEKLFF. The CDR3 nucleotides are TGTGCCAGCACCTCCGCGGACGGAATTAATGAAAAACTGTTTTTT.

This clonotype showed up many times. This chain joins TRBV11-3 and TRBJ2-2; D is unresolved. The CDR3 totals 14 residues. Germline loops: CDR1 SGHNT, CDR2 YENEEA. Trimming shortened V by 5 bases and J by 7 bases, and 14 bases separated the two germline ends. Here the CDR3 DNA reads TGTGCCAGCAGCCCCGGGCTGAGTGGCGGGGAGCTGTTTTTT. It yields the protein CASSPGLSGGELFF.

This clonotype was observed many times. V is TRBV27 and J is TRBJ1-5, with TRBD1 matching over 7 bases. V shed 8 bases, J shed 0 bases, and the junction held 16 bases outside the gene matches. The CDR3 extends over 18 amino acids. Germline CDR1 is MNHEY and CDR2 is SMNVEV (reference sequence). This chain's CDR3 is CASSRQGGFKISNQPQHF. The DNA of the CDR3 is TGTGCCAGCTCCCGACAGGGTGGTTTCAAAATTAGCAATCAGCCCCAGCATTTT.

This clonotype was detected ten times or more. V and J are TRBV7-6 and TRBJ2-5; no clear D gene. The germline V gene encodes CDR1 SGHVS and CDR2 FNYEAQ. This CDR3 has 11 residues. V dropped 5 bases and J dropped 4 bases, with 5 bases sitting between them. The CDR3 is CASSDGETQYF. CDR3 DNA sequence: TGTGCCAGCAGCGACGGAGAGACCCAGTACTTC.

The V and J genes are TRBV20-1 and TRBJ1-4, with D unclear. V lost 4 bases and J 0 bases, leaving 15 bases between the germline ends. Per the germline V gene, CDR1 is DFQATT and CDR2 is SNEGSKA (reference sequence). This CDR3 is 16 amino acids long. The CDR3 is CSAIPGTLATNEKLFF. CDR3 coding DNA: TGCAGTGCTATACCGGGAACCCTGGCAACTAATGAAAAACTGTTTTTT.

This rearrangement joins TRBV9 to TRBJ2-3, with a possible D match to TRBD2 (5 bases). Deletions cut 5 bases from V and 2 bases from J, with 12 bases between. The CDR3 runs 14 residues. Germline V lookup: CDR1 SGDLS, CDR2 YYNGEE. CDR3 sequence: CASSLSGLTDTQYF. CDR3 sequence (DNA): TGTGCCAGCAGTCTGAGCGGCCTCACAGATACGCAGTATTTT.

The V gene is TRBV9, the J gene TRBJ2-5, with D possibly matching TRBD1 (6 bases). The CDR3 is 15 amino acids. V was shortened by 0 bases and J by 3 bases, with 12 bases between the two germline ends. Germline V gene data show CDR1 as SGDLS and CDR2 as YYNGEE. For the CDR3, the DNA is TGTGCCAGCAGCGTAGGGTTAGGGGGTGAAGAGACCCAGTACTTC. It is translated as CASSVGLGGEETQYF. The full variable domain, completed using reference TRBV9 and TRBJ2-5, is DSGVTQTPKHLITATGQRVTLRCSPRSGDLSVYWYQQSLDQGLQFLIQYYNGEERAKGNILERFSAQQFPDLHSELNLSSLELGDSALYFCASSVGLGGEETQYFGPGTRLLVL.

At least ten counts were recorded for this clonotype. The CDR3 protein is CSVESGGMNTEAFF. In DNA, the CDR3 is TGCAGCGTTGAATCTGGGGGAATGAACACTGAAGCTTTCTTT. The V gene is TRBV29-1, the J gene TRBJ1-1; tentative D call: TRBD1 (5 bases). This CDR3 comprises 14 residues. V lost 2 bases and J 0 bases, leaving 10 bases between the germline ends. Germline V gives CDR1 SQVTM, CDR2 ANQGSEA.

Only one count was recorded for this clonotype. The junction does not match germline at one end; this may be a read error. The CDR3 bases are TGTGCCAGCAGTTGGGGAGGGTCCACCCCCGGGGACAACGTCCTGACTTTC. It is translated as CASSWGGSTPGDNVLTF. The genes are TRBV27 and TRBJ2-6; 7 positions match TRBD2. The germline V gene encodes CDR1 MNHEY and CDR2 SMNVEV (reference sequence). The CDR3 contains 17 residues. The full variable domain, completed using reference TRBV27 and TRBJ2-6, is EAQVTQNPRYLITVTGKKLTVTCSQNMNHEYMSWYRQDPGLGLRQIYYSMNVEVTDKGDVPEGYKVSRKEKRNFPLILESPSPNQTSLYFCASSWGGSTPGDNVLTFGAGSRLTVL.

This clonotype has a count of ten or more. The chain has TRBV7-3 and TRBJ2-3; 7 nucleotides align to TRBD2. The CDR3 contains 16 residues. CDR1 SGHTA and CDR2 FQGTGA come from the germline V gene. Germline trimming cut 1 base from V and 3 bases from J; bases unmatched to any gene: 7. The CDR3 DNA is TGTGCCAGCAGCTTAAAGGCGGGAGTGTCGACAGATACGCAGTATTTT. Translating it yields CASSLKAGVSTDTQYF.

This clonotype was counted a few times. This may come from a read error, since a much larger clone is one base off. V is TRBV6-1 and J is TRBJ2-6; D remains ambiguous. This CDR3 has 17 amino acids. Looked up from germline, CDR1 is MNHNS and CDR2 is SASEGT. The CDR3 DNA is TGTGCCAGCCGAGGTGTGACGGATTGGTCTGAGGCCAACGTCCTGACTTTC. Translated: CASRGVTDWSEANVLTF.

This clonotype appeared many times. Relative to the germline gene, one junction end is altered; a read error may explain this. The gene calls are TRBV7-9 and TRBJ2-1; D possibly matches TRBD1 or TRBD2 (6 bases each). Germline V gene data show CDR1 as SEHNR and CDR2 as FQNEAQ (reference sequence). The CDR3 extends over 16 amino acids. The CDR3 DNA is TGTGCCAGTAGCTCGAGGGGGGACCCGACGGGGGATGAGCAGTTCTTC. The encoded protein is CASSSRGDPTGDEQFF.

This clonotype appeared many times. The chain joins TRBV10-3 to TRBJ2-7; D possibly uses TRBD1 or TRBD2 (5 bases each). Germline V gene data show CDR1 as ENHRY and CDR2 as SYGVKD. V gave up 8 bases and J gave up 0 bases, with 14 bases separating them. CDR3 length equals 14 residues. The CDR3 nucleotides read TGTGCCATCGGGTTGGCAGGGAGCTCCTACGAGCAGTACTTC. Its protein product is CAIGLAGSSYEQYF.

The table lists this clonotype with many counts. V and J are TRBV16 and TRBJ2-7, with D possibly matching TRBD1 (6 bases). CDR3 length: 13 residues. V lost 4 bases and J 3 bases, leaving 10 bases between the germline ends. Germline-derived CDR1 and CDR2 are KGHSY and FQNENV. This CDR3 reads CASSLGQGYEQYF. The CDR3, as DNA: TGTGCCAGCAGCCTGGGACAAGGCTACGAGCAGTACTTC.

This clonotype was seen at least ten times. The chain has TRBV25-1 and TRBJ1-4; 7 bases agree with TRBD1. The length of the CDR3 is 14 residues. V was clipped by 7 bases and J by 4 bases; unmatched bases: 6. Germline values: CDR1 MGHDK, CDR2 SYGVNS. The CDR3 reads CASTRDSNNEKLFF. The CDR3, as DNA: TGTGCCAGCACCCGGGACAGCAATAATGAAAAACTGTTTTTT.

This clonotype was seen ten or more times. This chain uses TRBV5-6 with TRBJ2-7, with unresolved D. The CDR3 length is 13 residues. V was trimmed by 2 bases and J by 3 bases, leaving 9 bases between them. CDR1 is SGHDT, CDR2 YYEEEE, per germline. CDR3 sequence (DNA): TGTGCCAGCAGCTTCGGCCAAATCTACGAGCAGTACTTC. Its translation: CASSFGQIYEQYF.

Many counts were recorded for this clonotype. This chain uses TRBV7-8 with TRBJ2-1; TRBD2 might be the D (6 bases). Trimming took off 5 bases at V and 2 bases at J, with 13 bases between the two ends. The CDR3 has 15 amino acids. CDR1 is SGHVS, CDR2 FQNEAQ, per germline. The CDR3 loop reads CASSRLDYPYNEQFF. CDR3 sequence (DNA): TGTGCCAGCAGCCGCCTGGACTACCCCTACAATGAGCAGTTCTTC.

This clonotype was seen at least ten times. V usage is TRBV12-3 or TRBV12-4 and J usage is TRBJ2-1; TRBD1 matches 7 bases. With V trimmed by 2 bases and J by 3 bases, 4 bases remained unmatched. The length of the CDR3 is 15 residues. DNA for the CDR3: TGTGCCAGCAGTTTAATGTCAGGGGGCTACAATGAGCAGTTCTTC. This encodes CASSLMSGGYNEQFF.

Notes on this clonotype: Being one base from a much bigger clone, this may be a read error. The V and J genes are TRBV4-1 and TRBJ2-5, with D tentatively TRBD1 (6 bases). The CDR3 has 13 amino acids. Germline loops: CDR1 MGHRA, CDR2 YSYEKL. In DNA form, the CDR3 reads TGCGCCAGCAGCCTGACAGGACAAGAGACCAAGTACTTC. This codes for CASSLTGQETKYF.

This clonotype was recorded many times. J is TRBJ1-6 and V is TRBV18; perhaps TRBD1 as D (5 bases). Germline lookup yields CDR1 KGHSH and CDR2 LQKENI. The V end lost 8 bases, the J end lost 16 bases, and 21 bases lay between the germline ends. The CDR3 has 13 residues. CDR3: CASIDSTGSPLHF. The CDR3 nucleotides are TGTGCCAGCATAGACAGCACTGGGTCCCCTCTCCACTTT.